These T cell receptor beta chains were read from a single sample in a study of T cell responses to AZD1222 COVID-19 vaccine. The protocol was immunoSEQ multiplex PCR, while the TCRdb copy is restricted to in-frame clones and leaves out a portion. The data hold 90,000 to 120,000 clones, with roughly 87% observed a single time. This material consisted of peripheral blood, taken on day 0 of AZD1222 vaccination. The receptor source for this set is an adult in good health. Both conserved end residues are trimmed from each CDR3. The order of the fields is V gene, clone size, CDR3 protein. Where a row states a size, it is once, few, many or the class of an expanded clone; other rows omit it.

V: TRBV7-9
size: .
CDR3: ASSLGAYEQY

V: TRBV28
size: .
CDR3: ASTGLSGSRTGELF

V: TRBV30
size: .
CDR3: AWSDTGQGAWALH

V: TRBV5-1
size: .
CDR3: ASSKSGGRQDTQY

V: TRBV5-6
size: .
CDR3: ASLRGLKTNEQY

V: TRBV7-9
size: .
CDR3: ASSHSAWGKRSGANVLT

V: TRBV7-9
size: .
CDR3: ASSPGSWETQY

V: TRBV9
size: .
CDR3: ASSVTGVHSPLH

V: TRBV7-3
size: .
CDR3: ASSLTGTQNTEAF

V: TRBV4-2
size: .
CDR3: ASSRGDRFNYGYT

V: TRBV5-4
size: few
CDR3: ASSLEGVRTNEKLF

V: TRBV19
size: .
CDR3: ASSFPRETNQPQH

V: TRBV4-2
size: .
CDR3: ASSQDQGGDLLDTQY

V: TRBV9
size: .
CDR3: ASSVELESYEQY

V: TRBV7-8
size: .
CDR3: ASSLERASNYGYT

V: TRBV7-2
size: .
CDR3: ASRYGQGANYGYT

V: TRBV4-2
size: .
CDR3: ASSQDPGQTGNTIY

V: TRBV9
size: .
CDR3: ASSEGARNYGYT

V: TRBV10-3
size: .
CDR3: AISDIVAGKGNEQF

V: TRBV4-1
size: once
CDR3: ASSQVSRGVGNEQF

V: TRBV7-9
size: .
CDR3: ASSLGENQPQH

V: TRBV7-9
size: .
CDR3: ASSLLARLSSYNEQF

V: TRBV30
size: .
CDR3: AWSPRPSQETQY

V: TRBV7-6
size: .
CDR3: ASSLGGGQGSEKLF

V: TRBV24-1
size: medium-sized
CDR3: ATSEVGLARETQY

V: TRBV28
size: once
CDR3: ASSSHLLDSEAF

V: TRBV7-6
size: .
CDR3: ASSFGTSGSSDTGELF

V: TRBV4-3
size: .
CDR3: ASSQDRGQVSYEQY

V: TRBV6-2/TRBV6-3
size: .
CDR3: ASSYSSDTDTQY

V: TRBV29-1
size: .
CDR3: SVDPIEGPDTQY

V: TRBV5-5
size: once
CDR3: ASSFTASGRNGNEQF

V: TRBV12-3/TRBV12-4
size: once
CDR3: ASGLQGDTEAF

V: TRBV11-2
size: few
CDR3: ASSFRWPSSGNTIY

V: TRBV30
size: .
CDR3: AWSDWESSYNSPLH

V: TRBV6-2/TRBV6-3
size: .
CDR3: ASSYSLGRFNQPQH

V: TRBV29-1
size: .
CDR3: SVVQGANTGELF

V: TRBV13
size: .
CDR3: ASSLTGQGVNYGYT

V: TRBV7-2
size: .
CDR3: ASSLASSRTDTQY

V: TRBV19
size: .
CDR3: ASSKQGVENYGYT